Listed here are 15 T cell receptor beta chains from one sample, sequenced in a study of blood T cells in healthy people across ages. A second PCR of 7 to 11 cycles used a sample-barcoded 5' primer and a J-beta primer mix. TCRdb reprocessed the 5' RACE reads via MiXCR and lists one record per CDR3 protein. The sample lists about 760,000 distinct CDR3 sequences, roughly 56% occurring once. Source material: blood. All receptors derive from a man aged 40-49 years in good health.

The rearrangement joins TRBV9 to TRBJ2-1; 9 positions agree with TRBD2. The CDR3 runs to 14 residues. CDR1 is SGDLS, CDR2 YYNGEE, per germline. V shed 3 bases, J shed 4 bases, and the junction held 2 bases outside the gene matches. CDR3 residues: CASSAAGGYNEQFF. The CDR3 DNA reads as TGTGCCAGCAGCGCCGCGGGGGGGTACAATGAGCAGTTCTTC.

The chain is built from TRBV28 and TRBJ1-2; 7 bases map to TRBD1. This CDR3 contains 14 residues. The junction had 7 bases not matched to a gene; V was cut back by 7 bases and J by 2 bases. Germline lookup yields CDR1 MDHEN and CDR2 SYDVKM. CDR3 coding DNA: TGTGCCAGCAAAAGGGGGGGACAGAACTATGGCTACACCTTC. As protein: CASKRGGQNYGYTF.

J is TRBJ2-7 and V is TRBV20-1; 7 bases line up with TRBD1. The ends lost 0 bases at V and 2 bases at J; junction bases unmatched: 10. CDR1 and CDR2 (germline): DFQATT, SNEGSKA (reference sequence). CDR3 length equals 16 residues. The CDR3 spells CSARDRRQGVTYEQYF. CDR3 DNA sequence: TGCAGTGCTAGAGATAGGAGGCAGGGGGTTACCTACGAGCAGTACTTC.

This clonotype was counted between two and nine times. CDR3: CASSYSGVEAFF. The CDR3 bases are TGTGCCAGCAGTTACTCGGGGGTTGAGGCTTTCTTT. The chain carries TRBV6-5 and TRBJ1-1, with a weak D call TRBD1 (5 bases). The V end lost 0 bases, the J end lost 11 bases, and 10 bases lay between the germline ends. CDR1 is MNHEY, CDR2 SVGAGI, per germline. The CDR3 spans 12 residues.

This rearrangement joins TRBV25-1 to TRBJ2-3; D not resolved. CDR3 size: 13 residues. The germline CDR1 and CDR2 sequences are MGHDK and SYGVNS. Trimming removed 2 bases at V and 2 bases at J, with 5 bases between. The CDR3 DNA sequence: TGTGCCAGCAGTGAAGCCAACACAGATACGCAGTATTTT. Encoded protein: CASSEANTDTQYF.

The chain uses TRBV3-1 and TRBJ2-5; unclear D gene. Trimming cost V 1 base and J 4 bases, with 10 bases left between them. This CDR3 contains 14 residues. Germline CDR1 and CDR2: LGHDT and YNNKEL (reference sequence). The CDR3 spells CASSQASGRETQYF. CDR3 DNA sequence: TGTGCCAGCAGCCAAGCGAGTGGTCGAGAGACCCAGTACTTC.

This rearrangement joins TRBV12-3 or TRBV12-4 to TRBJ2-4; 8 bases agree with TRBD1. V lost 7 bases to trimming and J lost 0 bases; unmatched junction nucleotides: 11. CDR3 length equals 17 residues. The CDR3 DNA is TGTGCCAGCAAGGAGGGACAGGTGACCTTAGCCAAAAACATTCAGTACTTC. Its protein is CASKEGQVTLAKNIQYF.

This clonotype was found a few times. The CDR3 reads CASSPGPASYEQYF. In DNA form, the CDR3 reads TGCGCCAGCAGCCCAGGACCGGCCTCCTACGAGCAGTACTTC. The V call is TRBV4-1, the J call TRBJ2-7, with D unclear. The germline V gene encodes CDR1 MGHRA and CDR2 YSYEKL. This CDR3 comprises 14 residues. Between the trimmed V and J ends, which lost 4 bases and 0 bases, there was a span of 10 bases.

The gene calls are TRBV10-3 and TRBJ1-1; no firm D call. The V end lost 0 bases, the J end lost 4 bases, and 9 bases lay between the germline ends. CDR1 and CDR2 (germline): ENHRY, SYGVKD. The CDR3 length is 14 residues. The DNA for the CDR3 is TGTGCCATCAGTGAGTCGTTTGTGCCCACTGAAGCTTTCTTT. Translation: CAISESFVPTEAFF.

This clonotype has only a few counts. This sequence joins TRBV7-2 and TRBJ2-5, with unresolved D. Germline loops: CDR1 SGHTA, CDR2 FQGNSA. CDR3 length equals 14 residues. V was trimmed by 2 bases and J by 3 bases, leaving 10 bases between them. The CDR3 DNA follows: TGTGCCAGCAGCTTAACTCAGATGGAAGAGACCCAGTACTTC. The encoded protein is CASSLTQMEETQYF.

This chain joins TRBV7-2 and TRBJ2-5, with TRBD1 matching over 12 bases. TRBJ2-7 explains the end of the DNA better; the J call may be wrong. The CDR3 runs 15 residues. Germline CDR1 is SGHTA and CDR2 is FQGNSA. CDR3 nucleotide sequence: TGTGCCAGCGGGGTGGGGACAGGGGGCTTCTACGAGCAGTACTTC. It yields the protein CASGVGTGGFYEQYF.

The J gene is TRBJ2-1, the V gene TRBV2, with no clear D. Trimming stripped 3 bases from V and 5 bases from J, with 8 bases between. The CDR3 is 13 residues long. Germline V gene sequence: CDR1 SNHLY, CDR2 FYNNEI. The chain's CDR3 is CASSDGLNNEQFF. The CDR3 bases are TGTGCCAGCAGTGATGGCTTGAACAATGAGCAGTTCTTC.

This chain links TRBV27 with TRBJ1-5, with TRBD1 identical over 11 bases. Trimming cost V 5 bases and J 5 bases; bases outside gene matches: 11. CDR1 MNHEY and CDR2 SMNVEV come from the germline V gene (reference sequence). CDR3 length: 17 amino acids. The CDR3: CASSPTTGTGGYQPQHF. The CDR3 DNA follows: TGTGCCAGCAGTCCGACAACCGGGACAGGGGGTTATCAGCCCCAGCATTTT.

This clonotype appeared a few times. J is TRBJ2-7 and V is TRBV25-1, with D possibly TRBD1 on 5 matching bases. The CDR3 sequence is 16 residues long. V was pared by 1 base and J by 2 bases, with 15 bases between. CDR1 MGHDK and CDR2 SYGVNS come from the germline V gene. CDR3 loop: CASSEWLATVTYEQYF. The CDR3 coding sequence is TGTGCCAGCAGTGAATGGTTGGCGACAGTTACCTACGAGCAGTACTTC.

The J gene is TRBJ2-1, the V gene TRBV11-3; possibly TRBD2 for D (7 bases). Trimming left V 1 base short and J 6 bases short, with 13 bases between. This CDR3 has 15 amino acids. Germline V gene sequence: CDR1 SGHNT, CDR2 YENEEA. CDR3 DNA: TGTGCCAGCAGCTTAGTGAGGGAGGGGGGCAATGAGCAGTTCTTC. This translates into CASSLVREGGNEQFF. Full variable domain (outside the CDR3, taken from reference TRBV11-3 and TRBJ2-1): EAGVVQSPRYKIIEKKQPVAFWCNPISGHNTLYWYLQNLGQGPELLIRYENEEAVDDSQLPKDRFSAERLKGVDSTLKIQPAELGDSAVYLCASSLVREGGNEQFFGPGTRLTVL.